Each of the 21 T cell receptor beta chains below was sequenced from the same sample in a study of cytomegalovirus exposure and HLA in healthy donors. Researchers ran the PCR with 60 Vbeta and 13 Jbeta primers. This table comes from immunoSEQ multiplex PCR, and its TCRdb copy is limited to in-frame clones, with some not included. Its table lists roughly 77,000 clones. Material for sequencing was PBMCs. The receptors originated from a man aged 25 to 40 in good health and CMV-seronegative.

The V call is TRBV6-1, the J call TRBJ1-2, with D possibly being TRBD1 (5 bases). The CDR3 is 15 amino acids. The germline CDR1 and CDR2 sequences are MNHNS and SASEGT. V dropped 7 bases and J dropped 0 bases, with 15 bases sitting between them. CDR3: CASTPGGTPNYGYTF. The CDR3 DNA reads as TGTGCCAGCACCCCTGGGGGGACGCCTAACTATGGCTACACCTTC.

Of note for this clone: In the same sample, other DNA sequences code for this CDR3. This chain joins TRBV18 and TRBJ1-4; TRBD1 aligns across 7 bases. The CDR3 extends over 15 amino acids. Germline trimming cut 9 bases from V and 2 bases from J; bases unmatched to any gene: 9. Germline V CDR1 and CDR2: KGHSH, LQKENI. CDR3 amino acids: CASSAWGQTNEKLFF. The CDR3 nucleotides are TGTGCCAGTTCAGCGTGGGGACAGACTAATGAAAAACTGTTTTTT. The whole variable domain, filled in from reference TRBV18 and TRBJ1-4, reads NAGVMQNPRHLVRRRGQEARLRCSPMKGHSHVYWYRQLPEEGLKFMVYLQKENIIDESGMPKERFSAEFPKEGPSILRIQQVVRGDSAAYFCASSAWGQTNEKLFFGSGTQLSVL.

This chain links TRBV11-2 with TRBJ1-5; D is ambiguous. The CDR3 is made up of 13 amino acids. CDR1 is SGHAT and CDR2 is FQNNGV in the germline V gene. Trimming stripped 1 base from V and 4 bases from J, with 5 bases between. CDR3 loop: CASSLGANQPQHF. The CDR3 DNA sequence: TGTGCCAGCAGCTTAGGGGCAAATCAGCCCCAGCATTTT.

CDR3 residues: CASSLDAGGPAEQYF. The CDR3 DNA reads as TGTGCCAGCAGCTTAGACGCGGGAGGGCCCGCCGAGCAGTACTTC. The gene calls are TRBV7-8 and TRBJ2-7, with 9 bases lining up with TRBD2. V lost 1 base and J lost 6; bases outside the gene matches: 7. CDR1 and CDR2 (germline): SGHVS, FQNEAQ. The CDR3 totals 15 residues.

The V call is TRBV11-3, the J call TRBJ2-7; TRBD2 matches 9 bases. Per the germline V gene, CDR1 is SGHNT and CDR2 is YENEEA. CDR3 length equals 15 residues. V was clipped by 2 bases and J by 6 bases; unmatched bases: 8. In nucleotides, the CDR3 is TGTGCCAGCAGCTTACGGGACTTGCGGGAGGGCGAGCAGTACTTC. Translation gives CASSLRDLREGEQYF.

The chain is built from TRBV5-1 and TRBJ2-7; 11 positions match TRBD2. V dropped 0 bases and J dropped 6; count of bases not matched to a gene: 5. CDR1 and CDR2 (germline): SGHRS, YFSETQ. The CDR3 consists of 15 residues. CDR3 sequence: CASSLATSGSIEQYF. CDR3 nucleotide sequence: TGCGCCAGCAGCTTGGCCACTAGCGGGAGTATCGAGCAGTACTTC.

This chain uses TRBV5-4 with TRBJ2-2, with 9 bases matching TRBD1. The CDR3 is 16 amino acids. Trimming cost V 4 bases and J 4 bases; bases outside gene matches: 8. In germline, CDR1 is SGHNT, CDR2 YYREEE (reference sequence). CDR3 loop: CASSQYRGRSTGELFF. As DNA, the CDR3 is TGTGCCAGCAGCCAATACAGGGGGCGAAGCACCGGGGAGCTGTTTTTT.

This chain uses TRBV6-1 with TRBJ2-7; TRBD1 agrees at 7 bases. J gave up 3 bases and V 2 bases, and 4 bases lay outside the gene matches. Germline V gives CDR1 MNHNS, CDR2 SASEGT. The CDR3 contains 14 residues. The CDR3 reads CASSEYPGGYEQYF. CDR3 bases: TGTGCCAGCAGTGAATACCCAGGGGGCTACGAGCAGTACTTC.

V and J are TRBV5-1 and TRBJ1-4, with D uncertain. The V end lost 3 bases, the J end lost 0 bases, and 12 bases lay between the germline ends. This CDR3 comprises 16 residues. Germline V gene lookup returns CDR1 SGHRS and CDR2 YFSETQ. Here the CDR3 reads CASSWTGVATNEKLFF. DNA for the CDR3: TGCGCCAGCAGCTGGACCGGGGTTGCAACTAATGAAAAACTGTTTTTT.

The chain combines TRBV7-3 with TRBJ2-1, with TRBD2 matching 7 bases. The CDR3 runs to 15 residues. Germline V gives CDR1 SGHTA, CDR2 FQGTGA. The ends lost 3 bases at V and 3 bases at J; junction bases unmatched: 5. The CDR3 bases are TGTGCCAGCAGCTTTTCCCCTAGCGGCTACAATGAGCAGTTCTTC. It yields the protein CASSFSPSGYNEQFF.

CDR3 sequence reads: CASSQFVRSGGYTF. The CDR3 nucleotides are TGCGCCAGCAGCCAGTTCGTTCGAAGTGGCGGCTACACCTTC. This chain joins TRBV4-1 and TRBJ1-2; D uncertain. Germline V gene sequence: CDR1 MGHRA, CDR2 YSYEKL. The CDR3 runs to 14 residues. Deletions cut 3 bases from V and 8 bases from J, with 16 bases between.

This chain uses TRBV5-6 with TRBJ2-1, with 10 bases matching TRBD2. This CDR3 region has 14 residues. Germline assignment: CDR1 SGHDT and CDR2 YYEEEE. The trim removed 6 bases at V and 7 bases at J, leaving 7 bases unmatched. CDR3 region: CASTRLAGVNEQFF. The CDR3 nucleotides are TGTGCCAGCACCCGACTAGCGGGCGTAAATGAGCAGTTCTTC.

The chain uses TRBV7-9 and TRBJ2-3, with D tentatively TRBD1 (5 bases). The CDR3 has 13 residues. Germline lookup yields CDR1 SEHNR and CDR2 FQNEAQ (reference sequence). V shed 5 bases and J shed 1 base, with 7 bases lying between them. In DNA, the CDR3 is TGTGCCAGCAGCCTACAGGGCACAGATACGCAGTATTTT. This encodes CASSLQGTDTQYF.

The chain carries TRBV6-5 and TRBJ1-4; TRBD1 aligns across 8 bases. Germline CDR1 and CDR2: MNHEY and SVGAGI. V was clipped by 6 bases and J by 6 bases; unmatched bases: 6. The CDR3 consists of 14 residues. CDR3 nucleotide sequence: TGTGCCAGCAGACGGACAGGGATGGATGAAAAACTGTTTTTT. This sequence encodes CASRRTGMDEKLFF.

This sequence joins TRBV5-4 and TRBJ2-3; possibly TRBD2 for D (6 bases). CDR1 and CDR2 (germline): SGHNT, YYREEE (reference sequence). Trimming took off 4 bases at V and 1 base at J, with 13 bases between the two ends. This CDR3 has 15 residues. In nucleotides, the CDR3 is TGTGCCAGCAGCACGGGGGACTTTGGCACAGATACGCAGTATTTT. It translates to CASSTGDFGTDTQYF.

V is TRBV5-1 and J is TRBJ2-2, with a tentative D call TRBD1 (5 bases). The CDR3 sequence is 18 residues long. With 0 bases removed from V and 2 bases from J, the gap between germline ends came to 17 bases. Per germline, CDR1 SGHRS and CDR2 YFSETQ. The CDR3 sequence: CASSLVLGAKSNTGELFF. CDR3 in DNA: TGCGCCAGCAGCTTGGTATTAGGGGCGAAATCTAACACCGGGGAGCTGTTTTTT. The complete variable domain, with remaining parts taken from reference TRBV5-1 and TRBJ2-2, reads KAGVTQTPRYLIKTRGQQVTLSCSPISGHRSVSWYQQTPGQGLQFLFEYFSETQRNKGNFPGRFSGRQFSNSRSEMNVSTLELGDSALYLCASSLVLGAKSNTGELFFGEGSRLTVL.

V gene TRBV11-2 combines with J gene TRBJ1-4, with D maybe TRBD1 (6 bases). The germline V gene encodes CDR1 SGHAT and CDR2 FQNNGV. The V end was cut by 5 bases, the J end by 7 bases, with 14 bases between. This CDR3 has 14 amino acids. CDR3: CASSRRDNLEKLFF. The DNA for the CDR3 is TGTGCCAGCAGCCGCAGGGACAATCTTGAAAAACTGTTTTTT.

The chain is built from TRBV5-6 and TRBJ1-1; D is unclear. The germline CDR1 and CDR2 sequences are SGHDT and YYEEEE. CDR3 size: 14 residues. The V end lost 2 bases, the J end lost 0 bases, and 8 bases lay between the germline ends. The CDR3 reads CASSLTVMNTEAFF. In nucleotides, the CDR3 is TGTGCCAGCAGCTTAACAGTGATGAACACTGAAGCTTTCTTT.

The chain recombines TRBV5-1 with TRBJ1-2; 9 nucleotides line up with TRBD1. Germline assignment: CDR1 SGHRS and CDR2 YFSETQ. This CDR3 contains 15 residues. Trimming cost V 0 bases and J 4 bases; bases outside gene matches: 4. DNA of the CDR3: TGCGCCAGCAGCTTGGCCTCGGACAGGGGCTATGGCTACACCTTC. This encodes CASSLASDRGYGYTF. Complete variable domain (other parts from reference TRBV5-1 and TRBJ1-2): KAGVTQTPRYLIKTRGQQVTLSCSPISGHRSVSWYQQTPGQGLQFLFEYFSETQRNKGNFPGRFSGRQFSNSRSEMNVSTLELGDSALYLCASSLASDRGYGYTFGSGTRLTVV.

The CDR3 nucleotides read TGCAGCGTCGAGGGACTAGCGGGGGGCCCCTCCTACAATGAGCAGTTCTTC. Its protein product is CSVEGLAGGPSYNEQFF. The chain uses TRBV29-1 and TRBJ2-1; 15 nucleotides match TRBD2. The CDR3 sequence is 17 residues long. CDR1 and CDR2 (germline): SQVTM, ANQGSEA. The ends lost 6 bases at V and 0 bases at J; junction bases unmatched: 6.

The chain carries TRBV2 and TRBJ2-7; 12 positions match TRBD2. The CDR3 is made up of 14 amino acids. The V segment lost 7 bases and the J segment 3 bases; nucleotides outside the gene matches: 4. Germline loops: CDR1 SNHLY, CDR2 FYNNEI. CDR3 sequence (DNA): TGTGCCAGCACCCGGACTAGCGGGGTCTACGAGCAGTACTTC. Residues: CASTRTSGVYEQYF.